Shown below are 23 T cell receptor beta chains from a single sample sequenced in a study of T cells expressing NK-cell markers. TCRdb processed the 5' RACE reads again and assigns one entry to each CDR3 protein, with no DNA. This repertoire includes a few hundred thousand distinct CDR3 sequences. Sequencing used blood T cells: a sorted CD56 or NKG2C T cell subset, CD4+ or CD8+ T cells, or bulk PBMC T cells (not recorded which). All receptors derive from a woman between 45 and 60 years old in good health.

This rearrangement joins TRBV20-1 to TRBJ2-4; TCRdb reports TRBD2, a call that lacks DNA to check it against. This CDR3 has 15 residues. Germline V lookup: CDR1 DFQATT, CDR2 SNEGSKA (reference sequence). The CDR3 reads CSALLARPAKNIQYF.

The genes are TRBV10-3 and TRBJ2-7; as DNA is missing, the TRBD1 call by TCRdb cannot be tested. CDR1 is ENHRY and CDR2 is SYGVKD in the germline V gene. This CDR3 spans 14 amino acids. CDR3 in amino acids: CAIRDGTGYYEQYF.

The chain combines TRBV10-3 with TRBJ2-1. This CDR3 is built from 13 residues. Germline V gene sequence: CDR1 ENHRY, CDR2 SYGVKD. This chain's CDR3 is CAVMGSMVDEQFF.

The chain links TRBV10-1 to TRBJ2-7. This CDR3 comprises 13 residues. Per the germline V gene, CDR1 is WNHNN and CDR2 is SYGVQD (reference sequence). CDR3 protein: CASSDRIGGEQYF.

This chain uses TRBV5-5 with TRBJ2-7. The CDR3 is made up of 14 amino acids. CDR1 is SGHKS and CDR2 is YYEKEE in the germline V gene (reference sequence). This chain's CDR3 is CASSWGGGLYEQYF.

This chain joins TRBV20-1 and TRBJ2-7; checking the TCRdb D call of TRBD2 is not possible without DNA. The CDR3 is made up of 15 amino acids. The germline V gene has CDR1 DFQATT and CDR2 SNEGSKA (reference sequence). The CDR3 spells CSARLRLAGEGEQYF.

The CDR3 here is CASSFGTGVSDTQYF. The V and J genes are TRBV7-7 and TRBJ2-3; TCRdb selects TRBD1, and the lack of DNA leaves this call unchecked. The CDR3 runs 15 residues. Germline CDR1 reads SSHAT; CDR2 reads FNYEAQ (reference sequence). Full variable domain (missing parts from reference TRBV7-7 and TRBJ2-3): GAGVSQSPRYKVTKRGQDVTLRCDPISSHATLYWYQQALGQGPEFLTYFNYEAQPDKSGLPSDRFSAERPEGSISTLTIQRTEQRDSAMYRCASSFGTGVSDTQYFGPGTRLTVL.

V gene TRBV9 combines with J gene TRBJ2-5; TCRdb proposes TRBD2, but this gene call is untestable without DNA. This CDR3 has 14 residues. The V gene's germline CDR1 is SGDLS and CDR2 YYNGEE. The chain's CDR3 is CASSVREGGKTQYF.

The chain has TRBV27 and TRBJ2-2; TCRdb outputs TRBD2, but without DNA this stays unchecked. The CDR3 consists of 17 residues. Germline lookup yields CDR1 MNHEY and CDR2 SMNVEV (reference sequence). CDR3 sequence reads: CASSFRGPAGGPGELFF.

This chain joins TRBV6-6 and TRBJ2-1; the D gene TCRdb calls, TRBD2, cannot be checked with no DNA. The CDR3 has 14 amino acids. Per germline, CDR1 MNHNY and CDR2 SVGAGI (reference sequence). The CDR3 protein is CASSYMRAHNEQFF.

The chain combines TRBV5-1 with TRBJ2-3. In germline, CDR1 is SGHRS, CDR2 YFSETQ. This CDR3 is built from 15 residues. The CDR3 loop reads CASSLEGRSTDTQYF.

This chain joins TRBV30 and TRBJ1-5; with no DNA, the TCRdb D assignment of TRBD1 cannot be verified. CDR3 length equals 14 residues. CDR1 and CDR2 (germline): GTSNPN, SVGIG (reference sequence). The CDR3 reads CAWGTGFANQPQHF.

The chain employs TRBV12-3 or TRBV12-4 and TRBJ1-5. This CDR3 is built from 14 residues. CDR3 protein: CASSYDPSNQPQHF.

V is TRBV10-3 and J is TRBJ2-7; TCRdb gives TRBD1 as the D gene, but with no DNA this cannot be confirmed. The CDR3 sequence is 12 residues long. The germline V gene encodes CDR1 ENHRY and CDR2 SYGVKD. CDR3 residues: CAAKAGTYEQYF.

The CDR3 here is CASSHRQSGNTIYF. The V gene is TRBV3-1, the J gene TRBJ1-3; checking the TCRdb D call of TRBD1 is not possible without DNA. This CDR3 region has 14 residues. CDR1 and CDR2 (germline): LGHDT, YNNKEL (reference sequence). Filled out from reference TRBV3-1 and TRBJ1-3, the complete variable domain reads DTAVSQTPKYLVTQMGNDKSIKCEQNLGHDTMYWYKQDSKKFLKIMFSYNNKELIINETVPNRFSPKSPDKAHLNLHINSLELGDSAVYFCASSHRQSGNTIYFGEGSWLTVV.

The genes are TRBV5-1 and TRBJ2-1; TCRdb picks TRBD1, but there is no DNA to check that call. The CDR3 loop spans 15 amino acids. Germline V gene data show CDR1 as SGHRS and CDR2 as YFSETQ. The CDR3 sequence is CASSLQGRMDNEQFF.

The chain employs TRBV5-1 and TRBJ2-5; the D call of TRBD1 rests on TCRdb alone, since no DNA is present to check it. Looked up from germline, CDR1 is SGHRS and CDR2 is YFSETQ. This CDR3 has 15 residues. The CDR3 here is CASSWGGMETETQYF.

J is TRBJ2-5 and V is TRBV4-2; TCRdb's D call, TRBD1, is unchecked because there is no DNA. The CDR3 loop spans 16 amino acids. From germline, CDR1 is LGHNA and CDR2 YNFKEQ. The CDR3 sequence is CASSQNPGQGQETQYF.

This rearrangement joins TRBV20-1 to TRBJ2-1; lacking DNA, the TRBD2 call made by TCRdb goes unchecked. Germline CDR1 reads DFQATT; CDR2 reads SNEGSKA (reference sequence). The CDR3 has 13 residues. This chain's CDR3 is CSADSGRLNEQFF.

The chain combines TRBV7-9 with TRBJ2-2; TCRdb designates TRBD1, a call that cannot be tested without DNA. In germline, CDR1 is SEHNR, CDR2 FQNEAQ (reference sequence). The CDR3 spans 15 residues. CDR3 residues: CASSLFVRDTGELFF.

The chain couples TRBV2 to TRBJ2-1; TCRdb's D call of TRBD1 is untestable without DNA. The germline gives CDR1 SNHLY, CDR2 FYNNEI. CDR3 length equals 20 residues. The CDR3 region is CASRADRRGAPPSSYNEQFF.

V is TRBV6-5 and J is TRBJ2-7; the TCRdb call, TRBD1, lacks DNA for checking. The CDR3 is 12 amino acids. Germline assignment: CDR1 MNHEY and CDR2 SVGAGI. CDR3 amino acids: CASSETGGEQYF.

The rearrangement links TRBV6-5 to TRBJ2-7. The CDR3 runs to 13 residues. Germline CDR1 is MNHEY and CDR2 is SVGAGI. The CDR3 reads CASSYSRGYEQYF.